What follows are 10 T cell receptor beta chains derived from one specimen sequenced in a study of T-cell memory formation after mild COVID-19. TCRdb re-analysed the 5' RACE reads in MiXCR, keeping a single row per CDR3 protein. This sample has about 410,000 distinct CDR3 sequences, with about a sixth found just once. The sample comprised PBMCs or a T cell subset sorted from them (not recorded which). Every receptor here comes from a man between 18 and 35 years old who had mild COVID-19 (a few samples of this study predate the infection). Cell type and time point are not known.

In regard to this clonotype: One end of the junction fails to match germline, which may point to a read error. The V gene is TRBV27, the J gene TRBJ1-2, with 9 bases fitting TRBD1. The CDR3 spans 14 residues. Germline-derived CDR1 and CDR2 are MNHEY and SMNVEV (reference sequence). The CDR3 region has the DNA TGTGCCAGCAGGCAAACCGGGACAGGGAATGGCTACACCTTT. Residues: CASRQTGTGNGYTF.

The chain links TRBV5-1 to TRBJ2-1; 13 bases are shared with TRBD2. Germline loops: CDR1 SGHRS, CDR2 YFSETQ. The CDR3 is made up of 16 amino acids. V lost 3 bases to trimming and J lost 6 bases; unmatched junction nucleotides: 6. The CDR3 loop reads CASSSGTSGEGNEQFF. As DNA, the CDR3 is TGCGCCAGCAGCTCCGGGACTAGCGGGGAGGGCAATGAGCAGTTCTTC.

V and J are TRBV7-9 and TRBJ2-1; D is uncertain. Looked up from germline, CDR1 is SEHNR and CDR2 is FQNEAQ (reference sequence). The CDR3 length is 15 residues. Deletions cut 1 base from V and 13 bases from J, with 20 bases between. The CDR3 reads CASSLEASGYILQFF. In DNA, the CDR3 is TGTGCCAGCAGCTTAGAGGCCTCGGGTTATATCCTTCAGTTCTTC. The whole variable domain, remainder taken from reference TRBV7-9 and TRBJ2-1, is DTGVSQNPRHKITKRGQNVTFRCDPISEHNRLYWYRQTLGQGPEFLTYFQNEAQLEKSRLLSDRFSAERPKGSFSTLEIQRTEQGDSAMYLCASSLEASGYILQFFGPGTRLTVL.

The chain links TRBV7-9 to TRBJ1-4, with a tentative D call TRBD1 (6 bases). Trimming removed 6 bases at V and 8 bases at J, with 16 bases between. Germline loops: CDR1 SEHNR, CDR2 FQNEAQ (reference sequence). The CDR3 runs to 14 residues. The CDR3 nucleotides are TGTGCCAGCAGTTCACGACAGGTTCGGGAAAAACTGTTTTTT. This translates into CASSSRQVREKLFF.

A few counts support this clonotype. The chain uses TRBV7-6 and TRBJ2-5, with D tentatively TRBD2 (6 bases). The CDR3 runs to 14 residues. From germline, CDR1 is SGHVS and CDR2 FNYEAQ. V lost 3 bases and J lost 0, with 8 bases in between. CDR3: CASSFGGDQETQYF. The DNA for the CDR3 is TGTGCCAGCAGCTTCGGGGGTGACCAAGAGACCCAGTACTTC. Based on the CDR3 plus reference TRBV7-6 and TRBJ2-5, the full variable domain is GAGVSQSPRYKVTKRGQDVALRCDPISGHVSLYWYRQALGQGPEFLTYFNYEAQQDKSGLPNDRFSAERPEGSISTLTIQRTEQRDSAMYRCASSFGGDQETQYFGPGTRLLVL.

The count of this clonotype is one. This chain connects TRBV11-2 to TRBJ1-4, with unresolved D. Looked up from germline, CDR1 is SGHAT and CDR2 is FQNNGV. V dropped 3 bases and J dropped 10 bases, with 12 bases sitting between them. This CDR3 region has 13 residues. CDR3 sequence reads: CASSFSLAGKLFF. CDR3 sequence (DNA): TGTGCCAGCAGCTTTTCATTAGCGGGAAAACTGTTTTTT. The full variable domain, completed using reference TRBV11-2 and TRBJ1-4, is EAGVAQSPRYKIIEKRQSVAFWCNPISGHATLYWYQQILGQGPKLLIQFQNNGVVDDSQLPKDRFSAERLKGVDSTLKIQPAKLEDSAVYLCASSFSLAGKLFFGSGTQLSVL.

The V and J genes are TRBV7-8 and TRBJ2-7; unclear D gene. The CDR3 contains 15 residues. Germline CDR1 and CDR2: SGHVS and FQNEAQ. The germline V and J ends were trimmed by 1 base and 0 bases, with 10 bases remaining between them. DNA of the CDR3: TGTGCCAGCAGCTTAGTGGTCGGCAGCTCCTACGAGCAGTACTTC. Amino acids: CASSLVVGSSYEQYF.

This clonotype has ten or more counts. The J gene is TRBJ2-5, the V gene TRBV13; TRBD2 might be the D (5 bases). Germline assignment: CDR1 PRHDT and CDR2 FYEKMQ (reference sequence). The CDR3 has 13 residues. Trimming left V 1 base short and J 3 bases short, with 6 bases between. The CDR3 DNA reads TGTGCCAGCAGCTTAGCGGGAAAAGAGACCCAGTACTTC. Amino acids: CASSLAGKETQYF. The variable domain in full, completed from reference TRBV13 and TRBJ2-5, reads AAGVIQSPRHLIKEKRETATLKCYPIPRHDTVYWYQQGPGQDPQFLISFYEKMQSDKGSIPDRFSAQQFSDYHSELNMSSLELGDSALYFCASSLAGKETQYFGPGTRLLVL.

The chain is built from TRBV20-1 and TRBJ1-1, with D maybe TRBD1 (5 bases). Per germline, CDR1 DFQATT and CDR2 SNEGSKA (reference sequence). Trimming stripped 6 bases from V and 1 base from J, with 12 bases between. This CDR3 has 13 residues. CDR3 protein: CSASGLGNTEAFF. The CDR3 nucleotides read TGCAGTGCCTCGGGGCTGGGGAACACTGAAGCTTTCTTT.

The rearrangement joins TRBV20-1 to TRBJ2-7; 8 nucleotides agree with TRBD2. The germline V gene has CDR1 DFQATT and CDR2 SNEGSKA (reference sequence). V was pared by 3 bases and J by 2 bases, with 6 bases of the junction left unmatched. CDR3 length equals 14 residues. In nucleotides, the CDR3 is TGCAGTGCTAGGAGCGGGGGCGATACCTACGAGCAGTACTTC. Protein sequence: CSARSGGDTYEQYF.